This TCR beta chain stems from a study of T cells in Graves' hyperthyroidism and ophthalmopathy. As for the study in general: Upon initial diagnosis and before any treatment, peripheral blood was collected. Study-wide results and limits: Most thyroid clonotypes that were expanded above 0.001 also turned up in blood.

The hyperthyroidism was newly diagnosed and had lasted under 2 months; the patients were aged 18 to 65. It was RNA transcripts that yielded the amplified TCR beta CDR3 regions. With the HTBI primer set, the TCR CDR3 went through a first round of RT-PCR. Each CDR3 protein is one row after TCRdb ran MiXCR on the multiplex PCR reads. The sample consists of about 400,000 distinct CDR3 sequences, about 16% of them appearing once. This clonotype has at least ten counts. The antigen is not known. The CDR3 is 16 amino acids. Trimming took off 1 base at V and 4 bases at J, with 16 bases between the two ends. Germline V CDR1 and CDR2: LGHDT, YNNKEL (reference sequence).

The J gene is TRBJ2-5, the V gene TRBV3-1; D may be TRBD2 (6 bases). This TCR derives from a woman aged 25 to 39 with Graves' hyperthyroidism. Material: blood. This CDR3 reads CASSQGTRAGRETQYF. The CDR3, as DNA: TGTGCCAGCAGCCAAGGTACTCGGGCGGGACGAGAGACCCAGTACTTC.